A single sample is the source of the 21 T cell receptor beta chains below, sequenced in a study of HIV-infected patients and healthy controls. The repertoire came from unfractionated whole blood and reflected all unsorted peripheral T cells. 500 ng RNA was reverse transcribed with alpha and beta constant-region primers. Each of the alpha and beta chains got its own library through chain-specific third strand synthesis with indices. MiXCR was run by TCRdb on the 5' RACE reads, yielding one entry per CDR3 protein. Of 18,000 or so distinct CDR3 sequences detected, around 9.1% appear once; the ten largest clones hold approximately 3.1%. The specimen was blood. These TCRs come from an adult in good health.

In its sample, this clonotype ranks as medium-sized (0.01 to 0.1%). V usage is TRBV12-3 or TRBV12-4 and J usage is TRBJ1-1; the D is unclear. Deletions cut 10 bases from V and 10 bases from J, with 16 bases between. The CDR3 sequence is 11 residues long. The CDR3 region is CATQVGQIAFF. In DNA form, the CDR3 reads TGTGCCACCCAGGTGGGCCAAATAGCTTTCTTT.

This clonotype has only a few counts. The chain joins TRBV7-9 to TRBJ1-4; D call uncertain. The ends were cut back, 0 bases at V and 4 bases at J, with 9 bases in the middle. Per the germline V gene, CDR1 is SEHNR and CDR2 is FQNEAQ (reference sequence). The CDR3 spans 15 residues. The DNA of the CDR3 is TGTGCCAGCAGCTTAGCAGGGCGCGGTAATGAAAAACTGTTTTTT. Encoded protein: CASSLAGRGNEKLFF.

This clonotype was picked up many times. The chain carries TRBV12-5 and TRBJ2-3; D may be TRBD2 (6 bases). Per germline, CDR1 LGHNT and CDR2 FRNRAP. The CDR3 sequence is 13 residues long. V lost 4 bases to trimming and J lost 3 bases, with 8 bases between them. CDR3 bases: TGTGCTAGTGGTTCGGACTATACAGATACGCAGTATTTT. Translated: CASGSDYTDTQYF.

This clonotype was counted many times. V usage is TRBV10-3 and J usage is TRBJ1-5; D gene uncertain. This CDR3 has 14 residues. V lost 0 bases and J lost 2, with 5 bases in between. Germline V lookup: CDR1 ENHRY, CDR2 SYGVKD. CDR3 in amino acids: CAISESAGNQPQHF. CDR3 DNA: TGTGCCATCAGTGAGTCGGCAGGCAATCAGCCCCAGCATTTT.

The chain uses TRBV4-3 and TRBJ2-7; possible D gene TRBD2, 6 bases. Germline V gene sequence: CDR1 LGHNA, CDR2 YSLEER. The CDR3 contains 14 residues. The V end was cut by 5 bases, the J end by 7 bases, with 18 bases between. The DNA of the CDR3 is TGCGCCAGCAGCGGAGGACTACCATCGGGGGAGCAGTACTTC. It codes for CASSGGLPSGEQYF.

This clonotype occurred many times. The chain employs TRBV14 and TRBJ2-3, with D maybe TRBD2 (6 bases). Germline lookup yields CDR1 SGHDN and CDR2 FVKESK. Trimming stripped 4 bases from V and 0 bases from J, with 23 bases between. The CDR3 runs to 19 residues. The CDR3 sequence is CASSPGEDYLLFSTDTQYF. CDR3 in DNA: TGTGCCAGCAGCCCTGGGGAGGACTACCTCCTCTTCAGCACAGATACGCAGTATTTT.

This clonotype was detected many times. The J gene is TRBJ2-3, the V gene TRBV18; TRBD2 might be the D (5 bases). The length of the CDR3 is 17 residues. In germline, CDR1 is KGHSH, CDR2 LQKENI. V was clipped by 3 bases and J by 2 bases, with 18 bases between them. The CDR3 region has the DNA TGTGCCAGCTCACCGCGCGGGTCAACACTTTCCACAGATACGCAGTATTTT. It translates to CASSPRGSTLSTDTQYF.

Ten or more counts support this clonotype. The chain couples TRBV9 to TRBJ2-7; tentatively, D is TRBD1 or TRBD2 (6 bases each). The CDR3 has 14 amino acids. CDR1 is SGDLS and CDR2 is YYNGEE in the germline V gene. V gave up 3 bases and J gave up 2 bases, with 12 bases separating them. The CDR3 DNA sequence: TGTGCCAGCAGCGAGGGGGGTGGCCCCTACGAGCAGTACTTC. Translation: CASSEGGGPYEQYF.

The V and J genes are TRBV29-1 and TRBJ1-1; D is ambiguous. The CDR3 extends over 11 amino acids. Germline values: CDR1 SQVTM, CDR2 ANQGSEA. Trimming removed 1 base at V and 4 bases at J, with 4 bases between. This chain's CDR3 is CSVEGLTEAFF. As DNA, the CDR3 is TGCAGCGTTGAAGGGCTCACTGAAGCTTTCTTT.

This clonotype was observed many times. The chain is built from TRBV20-1 and TRBJ2-2, with 7 bases matching TRBD2. Germline CDR1 reads DFQATT; CDR2 reads SNEGSKA (reference sequence). The CDR3 runs 16 residues. Trimming cost V 3 bases and J 6 bases; bases outside gene matches: 13. CDR3 amino acids: CSASDGAGLGAGELFF. The CDR3 DNA reads as TGCAGTGCTAGCGACGGAGCCGGACTAGGGGCCGGGGAGCTGTTTTTT.

This clonotype was recorded at least ten times. The gene calls are TRBV28 and TRBJ2-5; D gene unclear. The CDR3 spans 11 residues. Germline CDR1 MDHEN, CDR2 SYDVKM. Trimming took 6 bases from V and 5 from J, leaving 7 bases between them. For the CDR3, the DNA is TGTGCCAGCAGCCTAATGGAGACCCAGTACTTC. This encodes CASSLMETQYF.

This clonotype was recorded a few times. The chain uses TRBV12-3 or TRBV12-4 and TRBJ2-7; 8 nucleotides agree with TRBD1. With V trimmed by 5 bases and J by 0 bases, 6 bases remained unmatched. The CDR3 is made up of 15 amino acids. In DNA, the CDR3 is TGTGCCAGCAGTCTCCGGACAGGGAGCTCCTACGAGCAGTACTTC. It encodes CASSLRTGSSYEQYF.

This clonotype has ten or more counts. This chain connects TRBV5-1 to TRBJ2-1; 8 bases map to TRBD1. The CDR3 consists of 16 residues. After removal of 4 bases from V and 0 bases from J, the junction contained 6 bases not matched to a gene. The germline gives CDR1 SGHRS, CDR2 YFSETQ. CDR3 protein: CASSQDRAGSYNEQFF. CDR3 coding DNA: TGCGCCAGCAGCCAGGACAGGGCGGGCTCCTACAATGAGCAGTTCTTC.

This clonotype was counted only a few times. The chain carries TRBV12-3 or TRBV12-4 and TRBJ2-5; D remains ambiguous. CDR3 length: 13 residues. V lost 1 base, J lost 4 bases, and 7 bases lay in between. This CDR3 is CASSLVFGETQYF. The CDR3 nucleotides are TGTGCCAGCAGTTTAGTCTTTGGAGAGACCCAGTACTTC.

This clonotype was seen many times. The chain combines TRBV6-5 with TRBJ2-7; 7 positions agree with TRBD2. CDR3 size: 12 residues. Germline V CDR1 and CDR2: MNHEY, SVGAGI. The junction had 2 bases not matched to a gene; V was cut back by 6 bases and J by 3 bases. As DNA, the CDR3 is TGTGCCAGCAGGGCTAGCGGCTACGAGCAGTACTTC. Encoded protein: CASRASGYEQYF.

This clonotype is medium-sized (0.01 to 0.1%) by share. The chain's CDR3 is CSARATGLDTQYF. The CDR3, as DNA: TGCAGTGCCAGGGCCACAGGGCTGGATACGCAGTATTTT. The V call is TRBV20-1, the J call TRBJ2-3, with a weak D call TRBD1 (6 bases). Germline V gene data show CDR1 as DFQATT and CDR2 as SNEGSKA (reference sequence). Trimming cost V 6 bases and J 6 bases, with 16 bases left between them. CDR3 size: 13 residues.

The sample holds a few counts of this clonotype. V gene TRBV28 combines with J gene TRBJ2-6; the D gene is possibly TRBD2 (5 bases). Germline CDR1 and CDR2: MDHEN and SYDVKM. CDR3 size: 16 residues. Trimming removed 7 bases from V and 5 bases from J, with 18 bases in between. The CDR3 nucleotides read TGTGCCAGCACCGAGCGGCTTGGTTCCTGGGCCAACGTCCTGACTTTC. Translation: CASTERLGSWANVLTF.

On this clonotype itself: A much larger clone sits a single nucleotide away, making a read error possible. This chain joins TRBV14 and TRBJ2-1; D is possibly TRBD2 (5 bases). V gave up 3 bases and J gave up 4 bases, with 13 bases separating them. CDR1 is SGHDN and CDR2 is FVKESK in the germline V gene. The CDR3 length is 15 residues. CDR3 nucleotide sequence: TGTGCCAGCAGCCATATGTATCGGGGATACAATGAGCAGTTCTTC. Protein: CASSHMYRGYNEQFF. Drawing the rest from reference TRBV14 and TRBJ2-1, the complete variable domain is EAGVTQFPSHSVIEKGQTVTLRCDPISGHDNLYWYRRVMGKEIKFLLHFVKESKQDESGMPNNRFLAERTGGTYSTLKVQPAELEDSGVYFCASSHMYRGYNEQFFGPGTRLTVL.

This clonotype was seen ten or more times. This chain joins TRBV25-1 and TRBJ2-7; 10 bases map to TRBD2. The germline gives CDR1 MGHDK, CDR2 SYGVNS. The CDR3 totals 13 residues. The junction had 2 bases not matched to a gene; V was cut back by 6 bases and J by 3 bases. CDR3 amino acids: CASRAGGYYEQYF. The CDR3 bases are TGTGCCAGCAGAGCGGGAGGGTACTACGAGCAGTACTTC.

This clonotype was picked up many times. The J gene is TRBJ2-1, the V gene TRBV19; the match to TRBD2 covers 11 bases. CDR1 and CDR2 (germline): LNHDA, SQIVND (reference sequence). This CDR3 region has 16 residues. V was clipped by 2 bases and J by 6 bases; unmatched bases: 6. The CDR3 loop is CASSITSGSSVNEQFF. The CDR3 DNA reads as TGTGCCAGTAGTATAACTAGCGGGAGTTCAGTCAATGAGCAGTTCTTC.

This rearrangement joins TRBV10-3 to TRBJ2-7; D not certain. CDR1 is ENHRY and CDR2 is SYGVKD in the germline V gene. This CDR3 has 14 amino acids. V lost 2 bases to trimming and J lost 0 bases, with 8 bases between them. The CDR3 coding sequence is TGTGCCATCAGTGAGCCGACACCCTCCTACGAGCAGTACTTC. Amino acid sequence: CAISEPTPSYEQYF.